These T cell receptor beta chains were read from a single sample in a study of shared clonotypes between healthy human individuals. Assay used: immunoSEQ multiplex PCR; TCRdb lists only in-frame clones, some missing. The sample contains more than 2 million clones, about 95% of which appear only once. Sample: naive CD8+ T cells sorted from blood. Every receptor here comes from a man between 18 and 35 years old in good health. Both conserved end residues are part of each CDR3. D genes are given only for firm matches. A clone size is listed for some rows: how often the clone was seen (once, few, many), or a class if it is expanded.

.	TRBV4-1	.	TRBJ2-5	TGCGCCAGCAGCCTCCCAGGGGTAGAGGAGACCCAGTACTTC	CASSLPGVEETQYF
.	TRBV2	.	TRBJ1-5	TGTGCCAGCAGTGAAAGGGCAGGGGTAAATCAGCCCCAGCATTTT	CASSERAGVNQPQHF
.	TRBV5-1	.	TRBJ1-6	TGCGCCAGCAGCCACTCCGGGACATCAGATTCACCCCTCCACTTT	CASSHSGTSDSPLHF
once	TRBV29-1	.	TRBJ2-7	TGCAGCGTTGAAGGGTCTGGGCAGGGACGATCCTACGAGCAGTACTTC	CSVEGSGQGRSYEQYF
.	TRBV2	.	TRBJ1-3	TGTGCCAGCAGCCTGGGTCCGGGTGGAAACACCATATATTTT	CASSLGPGGNTIYF
.	TRBV28	.	TRBJ1-6	TGTGCCAGCAGCACCTCCGGGGCCAATTCACCCCTCCACTTT	CASSTSGANSPLHF
.	TRBV11-2	.	TRBJ1-1	TGTGCCAGCACCTTTAACACTGAAGCTTTCTTT	CASTFNTEAFF
.	TRBV15	TRBD1	TRBJ2-2	TGTGCCACCAGCACAGGGGGCTCCGGGGAGCTGTTTTTT	CATSTGGSGELFF
.	TRBV4-1	.	TRBJ1-5	TGCGCCAGCAGCCCGGACACGGAGGGACAGCCCCAGCATTTT	CASSPDTEGQPQHF
.	TRBV5-4	TRBD1	TRBJ1-2	TGTGCCAGCAGCGTTGGACAGGGCGGGTATGGCTACACCTTC	CASSVGQGGYGYTF
.	TRBV9	.	TRBJ2-3	TGTGCCAGCAGCCCAGGCTTGGGGACCGGGGATACGCAGTATTTT	CASSPGLGTGDTQYF
.	TRBV5-4	TRBD1	TRBJ2-4	TGTGCCAGCAGTTCAGACAGGGGGCTTGAAAACATTCAGTACTTC	CASSSDRGLENIQYF
.	TRBV12-5	TRBD2	TRBJ2-1	TGTGCTAGTGGTTTGGTACTTGATAGCGGGAACCACAATGAGCAGTTCTTC	CASGLVLDSGNHNEQFF
once	TRBV5-6	.	TRBJ1-2	TGTGCCAGCAGCTTCGCCGTGAGGGGCTATGGCTACACCTTC	CASSFAVRGYGYTF
once	TRBV27	TRBD2	TRBJ2-1	TGTGCCAGCAGTTTACGGATGAGCGGGAGCCTTTACAATGAGCAGTTCTTC	CASSLRMSGSLYNEQFF
.	TRBV5-4	.	TRBJ1-2	TGTGCCAGCAGCTTGTGGGGGGCACTCCCCCTGGATGGCTACACCTTC	CASSLWGALPLDGYTF
.	TRBV19	.	TRBJ2-7	TGTGCCAGTAAGACAGACAGCCCAACCAACGAGCAGTACTTC	CASKTDSPTNEQYF
.	TRBV7-2	.	TRBJ2-3	TGTGCCAGCAGCTTAGTTGGAACGGGAGATACGCAGTATTTT	CASSLVGTGDTQYF
.	TRBV7-3	.	TRBJ2-1	TGTGCCAGCAGCTTTGGGGGAGTCAATGAGCAGTTCTTC	CASSFGGVNEQFF
.	TRBV4-3	.	TRBJ2-5	TGCGCCAGCAGCCGAGGCCCCACAGCCCCAGAGTCCCAGTACTTC	CASSRGPTAPESQYF
once	TRBV19	TRBD1	TRBJ2-2	TGTGCCAGTAGTGCCCGGACAGGGGGCACCGGGGAGCTGTTTTTT	CASSARTGGTGELFF
.	TRBV28	.	TRBJ1-3	TGTGCCAGCAGCGCGGCAGGGAACACCATATATTTT	CASSAAGNTIYF
.	TRBV5-5	.	TRBJ1-2	TGTGCCAGCAGCTTGGAACAGGTGGGAGACTATGGCTACACCTTC	CASSLEQVGDYGYTF
.	TRBV4-3	.	TRBJ2-7	TGCGCCAGCAGCCAAGGCCCCGGGGTCGGGAGCTCCTACGAGCAGTACTTC	CASSQGPGVGSSYEQYF
.	TRBV5-8	TRBD2	TRBJ2-7	TGTGCCAGCAGCGCGGGAGCCTACGAGCAGTACTTC	CASSAGAYEQYF
.	TRBV7-9	.	TRBJ2-7	TGTGCCAGCAGCTCCCCTAGAGAATACGAGCAGTACTTC	CASSSPREYEQYF
.	TRBV2	.	TRBJ2-7	TGTGCCAGCAGTGAACCGCCCCCCTACGAGCAGTACTTC	CASSEPPPYEQYF
.	TRBV11-2	TRBD1	TRBJ1-6	TGTGCCAGCAGCCTGCAGGGGGCTAGCTCCTATAATTCACCCCTCCACTTT	CASSLQGASSYNSPLHF
.	TRBV4-1	.	TRBJ2-1	TGCGCCAGCAGCCTTGCTGCGGGTCCGTTAAGCTCCTACAATGAGCAGTTCTTC	CASSLAAGPLSSYNEQFF
.	TRBV6-5	.	TRBJ1-4	TGTGCCAGCAGTTACTCGATTGGTGGCGAAAAACTGTTTTTT	CASSYSIGGEKLFF
.	TRBV4-1	.	TRBJ2-2	TGCGCCAGCAGCCCCGAATTTTCCGGGGAGCTGTTTTTT	CASSPEFSGELFF
few	TRBV6-5	.	TRBJ1-2	TGTGCCAGCAGTTCAGGGTTTAACGGCTACACCTTC	CASSSGFNGYTF
.	TRBV10-1	TRBD1	TRBJ1-1	TGCGCCAGCAGTCCGGGACAGGGGTCTGATGAAGCTTTCTTT	CASSPGQGSDEAFF
.	TRBV27	.	TRBJ2-7	TGTGCCAGCAGTTCAAAGGGGGGGACCTACGAGCAGTACTTC	CASSSKGGTYEQYF
.	TRBV7-9	.	TRBJ2-5	TGTGCCAGCAGCTCCGACCACCAAGAGACCCAGTACTTC	CASSSDHQETQYF
.	TRBV29-1	.	TRBJ2-2	TGCAGCGTTGGAACAGGGACCGGGGAGCTGTTTTTT	CSVGTGTGELFF
.	TRBV12-5	.	TRBJ2-7	TGTGCTAGTGGCCCAGGGCGATCCTACGAGCAGTACTTC	CASGPGRSYEQYF
.	TRBV19	.	TRBJ1-6	TGTGCCAGTAGTATAGGCGGCAGCTATTCACCCCTCCACTTT	CASSIGGSYSPLHF
.	TRBV7-2	.	TRBJ2-3	TGTGCCAGCAGGTGGACAGATACGCAGTATTTT	CASRWTDTQYF
.	TRBV6-5	.	TRBJ1-2	TGTGCCAGCAGTTACTCGGCAGGGGATGGCTACACCTTC	CASSYSAGDGYTF
.	TRBV10-3	TRBD1	TRBJ2-1	TGTGCCATCAGAACGGGACAGGATGTCTACAATGAGCAGTTCTTC	CAIRTGQDVYNEQFF
.	TRBV6-5	.	TRBJ1-3	TGTGCCAGCAGTTACTCGTCCGCAGGACTAGGAAACACCATATATTTT	CASSYSSAGLGNTIYF
.	TRBV10-1	.	TRBJ2-3	TGCGCCAGCAGTGAGGAGGACTGGACTAGCACAGATACGCAGTATTTT	CASSEEDWTSTDTQYF
.	TRBV13	TRBD2	TRBJ2-5	TGTGCCAGCAGCTCAGGGACTAGCGGCCTGCAAGAGACCCAGTACTTC	CASSSGTSGLQETQYF
.	TRBV5-5	TRBD2	TRBJ2-7	TGTGCCAGCAGTTACACCCCGGCTAGCGGGGCGCCTACCAACGAGCAGTACTTC	CASSYTPASGAPTNEQYF
once	TRBV30	.	TRBJ1-2	TGTGCCTGGGGACCCACGTGGGGGTCCTACACCTTC	CAWGPTWGSYTF
.	TRBV27	.	TRBJ2-7	TGTGCCAGCAGTCACTCCTCGGGTACCTACGAGCAGTACTTC	CASSHSSGTYEQYF
.	TRBV6-6	.	TRBJ1-1	TGTGCCAGCAGTGGTGATGACGGAGGGAATGAAGCTTTCTTT	CASSGDDGGNEAFF
.	TRBV27	TRBD1	TRBJ2-7	TGTGCCAGCAGTTACGGAGGACAGGGCTCCTACGAGCAGTACTTC	CASSYGGQGSYEQYF
.	TRBV5-4	.	TRBJ2-3	TGTGCCAGCAGTCGCACAGATACGCAGTATTTT	CASSRTDTQYF
.	TRBV9	.	TRBJ2-4	TGTGCCAGCAGCGTAGACGCCGCTCTAGCCAAAAACATTCAGTACTTC	CASSVDAALAKNIQYF
.	TRBV4-1	TRBD1	TRBJ2-5	TGCGCCAGCAGCCGCGGACAGGGGGCAGTTGGAGAGACCCAGTACTTC	CASSRGQGAVGETQYF
once	TRBV27	TRBD2	TRBJ2-7	TGTGCCTCCGGACTAGCGACCTACGAGCAGTACTTC	CASGLATYEQYF
.	TRBV18	.	TRBJ2-7	TGTGCCAGCTCATCACCCCACATCCACGAGCAGTACTTC	CASSSPHIHEQYF
.	TRBV5-8	.	TRBJ1-1	TGTGCCAGCAGCTTAGCGCCCAACACTGAAGCTTTCTTT	CASSLAPNTEAFF
.	TRBV7-8	TRBD2	TRBJ2-5	TGTGCCAGCAGCTTAGCCGGACTAGCGGGAGAGGAGACCCAGTACTTC	CASSLAGLAGEETQYF
.	TRBV10-3	TRBD1	TRBJ1-5	TGTGCCATCAGTGAGGCGGGACAGGGTAATCAGCCCCAGCATTTT	CAISEAGQGNQPQHF
.	TRBV7-8	TRBD2	TRBJ2-7	TGTGCCAGCAGCTCCCCCGGGAGGGACGGGAGCTCCTACGAGCAGTACTTC	CASSSPGRDGSSYEQYF
.	TRBV2	.	TRBJ2-1	TGTGCCAGCAGTGTTAGCACTGAGCAGTTCTTC	CASSVSTEQFF
.	TRBV29-1	TRBD1	TRBJ1-5	TGCAGCGTTGGACAGGGGGTTCAGCCCCAGCATTTT	CSVGQGVQPQHF